A selection of T cell receptor beta chains follows, all from one sample in a study of cytomegalovirus exposure and HLA in healthy donors. Clones were sequenced by immunoSEQ multiplex PCR, and TCRdb holds only the in-frame ones, with some missing. The sample contains tens of thousands of clones, roughly two thirds of which appear only once. The sample comprised PBMCs. These receptors were collected from a woman in her 50s in good health and CMV-seropositive. Both conserved end residues are part of each CDR3. A D gene is named only where the DNA matches it firmly. Not every row has a clone size; where given, it reads once, few, many or a size class.

v_gene	j_gene	abundance	d_gene	CDR3nt	CDR3aa
TRBV9	TRBJ2-4	few	TRBD1	TGTGCCAGCAGCGTTGGACAGGGGGTAGCCAAAAACATTCAGTACTTC	CASSVGQGVAKNIQYF
TRBV9	TRBJ1-2	NA	TRBD1	TGTGCCAGCAGCCCCCGACCGGGACAGGGGCTTGGCTACACCTTC	CASSPRPGQGLGYTF
TRBV18	TRBJ2-7	few	NA	TGTGCCAGCTCACCACGAGGGAGCGAGCAGTACTTC	CASSPRGSEQYF
TRBV30	TRBJ2-5	NA	NA	TGTGCCTGGAGGGGAGACGGTCAAATCGTTGGGACCCAGTACTTC	CAWRGDGQIVGTQYF
TRBV1	TRBJ2-6	NA	NA	TGCACCAGCAGCCTGTGGGACAGCAGCTCTGGGGCCAACGTCCTGACTTTC	CTSSLWDSSSGANVLTF
TRBV6-4	TRBJ2-1	NA	NA	TGTGCCAGCAGTGGCACCGGCGGGGCGGATGAGCAGTTCTTC	CASSGTGGADEQFF
TRBV27	TRBJ1-5	NA	NA	TGTGCCAGCTCTATTGGGGGCGGTCAGCCCCAGCATTTT	CASSIGGGQPQHF
TRBV7-3	TRBJ1-2	NA	NA	TGTGCCAGCAGCTTGGGGGGTGACTATGGCTACACCTTC	CASSLGGDYGYTF
TRBV18	TRBJ1-1	NA	NA	TGTGCCAGCTCCCCCCGGGATCAAGCTTTCTTT	CASSPRDQAFF
TRBV4-1	TRBJ1-6	NA	TRBD1	TGTGCCAGCAGCCAAGATCCCGGGACAGGACCTCTCCACTTT	CASSQDPGTGPLHF
TRBV6-1	TRBJ2-7	few	NA	TGTGCCAGCAGTGAACTAGGCAGCTCCTACGAGCAGTACTTC	CASSELGSSYEQYF
TRBV5-1	TRBJ2-1	NA	NA	TGCGCCAGCAGCTCATCCGAACACCAGTTCTTC	CASSSSEHQFF
TRBV5-6	TRBJ1-2	NA	TRBD1	TGTGCCAGCTGGGGACAGAATAACTATGGCTACACCTTC	CASWGQNNYGYTF
TRBV5-4	TRBJ1-2	NA	TRBD1	TGTGCCAGCAGCTCGCCCTCCGACAGGGGCGATGGCTACACCTTC	CASSSPSDRGDGYTF
TRBV5-4	TRBJ2-3	NA	NA	TGTGCCAGCAGCCCGGGGGAGGGGGGGGACACAGATACGCAGTATTTT	CASSPGEGGDTDTQYF
TRBV2	TRBJ2-7	NA	TRBD2	TGTGCCAGCATCCTTAGCGGGGGTACCTACGAGCAGTACTTC	CASILSGGTYEQYF
TRBV19	TRBJ2-2	NA	NA	TGTGCCACTCGTAGGGGCACCGGGGAGCTGTTTTTT	CATRRGTGELFF
TRBV18	TRBJ2-7	NA	NA	TGTGCCAGCTCACCCAGGGCGAGCTACGAGCAGTACTTC	CASSPRASYEQYF
TRBV2	TRBJ2-7	once	TRBD2	TGTGCCAGCCAGTCGCGGGGGGGAGAGCAGTACTTC	CASQSRGGEQYF
TRBV27	TRBJ1-1	NA	NA	TGTGCCAGCAGTCTCCGAGAGAACACTGAAGCTTTCTTT	CASSLRENTEAFF
TRBV7-9	TRBJ1-6	NA	NA	TGTGCCAGCGGACCGGGGGAATCACCCCTCCACTTT	CASGPGESPLHF
TRBV19	TRBJ2-3	NA	TRBD1	TGTGCCAGTACCCCAGGACAGGGGGTAGATACGCAGTATTTT	CASTPGQGVDTQYF